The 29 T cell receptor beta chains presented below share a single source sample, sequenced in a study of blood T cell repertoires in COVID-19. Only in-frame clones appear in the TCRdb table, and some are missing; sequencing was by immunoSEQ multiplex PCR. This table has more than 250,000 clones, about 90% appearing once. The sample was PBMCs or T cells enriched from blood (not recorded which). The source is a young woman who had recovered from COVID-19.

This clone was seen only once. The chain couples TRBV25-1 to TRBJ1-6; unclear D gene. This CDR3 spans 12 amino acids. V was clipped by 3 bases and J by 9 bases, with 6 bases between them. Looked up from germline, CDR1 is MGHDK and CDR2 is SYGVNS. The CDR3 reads CASSESFSPLHF. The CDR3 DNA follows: TGTGCCAGCAGTGAGTCGTTTTCACCCCTCCACTTT.

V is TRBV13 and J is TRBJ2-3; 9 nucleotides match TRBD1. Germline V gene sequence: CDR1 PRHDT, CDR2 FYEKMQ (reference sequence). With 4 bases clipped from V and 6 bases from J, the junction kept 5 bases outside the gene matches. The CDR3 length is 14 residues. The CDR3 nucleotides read TGTGCCAGCAGCTCAGGGGACAGGGTCGATACGCAGTATTTT. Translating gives CASSSGDRVDTQYF.

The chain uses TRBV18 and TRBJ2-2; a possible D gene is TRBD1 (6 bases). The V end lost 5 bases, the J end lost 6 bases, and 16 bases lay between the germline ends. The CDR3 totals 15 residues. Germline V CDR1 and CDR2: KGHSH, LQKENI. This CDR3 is CASSSDQQGPGELFF. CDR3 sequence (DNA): TGTGCCAGCTCATCTGACCAACAGGGCCCCGGGGAGCTGTTTTTT.

The CDR3 DNA reads as TGTGCCAGCAGCCAATCTACAGGGGGCACTGAAGCTTTCTTT. It translates to CASSQSTGGTEAFF. The rearrangement joins TRBV14 to TRBJ1-1; 8 bases agree with TRBD1. The CDR3 runs to 14 residues. Germline values: CDR1 SGHDN, CDR2 FVKESK. V lost 2 bases and J lost 4; bases outside the gene matches: 3.

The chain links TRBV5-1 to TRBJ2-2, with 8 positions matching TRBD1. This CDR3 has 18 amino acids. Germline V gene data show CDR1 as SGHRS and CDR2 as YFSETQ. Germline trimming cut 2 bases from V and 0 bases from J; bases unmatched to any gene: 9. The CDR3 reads CASSFGGTGLSNTGELFF. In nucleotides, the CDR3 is TGCGCCAGCAGCTTTGGTGGGACAGGACTCTCGAACACCGGGGAGCTGTTTTTT.

CDR3 amino acids: CASSRDRLTEAFF. CDR3 nucleotides: TGTGCCAGCAGCCGCGACAGGCTCACTGAAGCTTTCTTT. The chain has TRBV3-1 (or the pseudogene TRBV3-2) and TRBJ1-1; weak D call: TRBD1 (6 bases). Trimming stripped 4 bases from V and 4 bases from J, with 10 bases between. The CDR3 contains 13 residues. Germline-derived CDR1 and CDR2 are LGHDT and YNNKEL (reference sequence).

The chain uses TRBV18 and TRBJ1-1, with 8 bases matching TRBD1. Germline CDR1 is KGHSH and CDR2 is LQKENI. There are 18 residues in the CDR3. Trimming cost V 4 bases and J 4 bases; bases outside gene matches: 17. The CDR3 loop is CASSQTSTFGQGGTEAFF. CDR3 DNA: TGTGCCAGCTCACAAACCTCCACCTTCGGACAGGGAGGCACTGAAGCTTTCTTT.

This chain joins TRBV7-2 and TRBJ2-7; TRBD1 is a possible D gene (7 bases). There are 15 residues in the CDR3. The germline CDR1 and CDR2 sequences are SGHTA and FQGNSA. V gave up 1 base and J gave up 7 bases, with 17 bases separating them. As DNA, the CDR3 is TGTGCCAGCAGCTTAGATGGCAGGGGGAGGTGGGAGCAGTACTTC. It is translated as CASSLDGRGRWEQYF.

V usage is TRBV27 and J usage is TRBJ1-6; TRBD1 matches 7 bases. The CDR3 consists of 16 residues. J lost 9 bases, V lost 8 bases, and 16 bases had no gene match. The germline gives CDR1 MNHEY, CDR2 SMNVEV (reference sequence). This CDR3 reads CASVNLQTGPISPLHF. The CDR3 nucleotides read TGTGCCAGCGTTAACTTGCAGACAGGGCCGATTTCACCCCTCCACTTT.

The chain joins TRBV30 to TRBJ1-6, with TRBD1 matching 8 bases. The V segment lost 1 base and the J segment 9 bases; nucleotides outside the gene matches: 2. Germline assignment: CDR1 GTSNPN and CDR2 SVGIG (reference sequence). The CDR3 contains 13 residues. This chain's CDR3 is CAWSGTGSSPLHF. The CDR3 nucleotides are TGTGCCTGGAGTGGGACAGGGAGTTCACCCCTCCACTTT.

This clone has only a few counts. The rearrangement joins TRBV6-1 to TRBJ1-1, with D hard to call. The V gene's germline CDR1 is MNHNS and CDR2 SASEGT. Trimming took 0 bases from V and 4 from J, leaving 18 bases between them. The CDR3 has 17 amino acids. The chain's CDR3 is CASSEADRGIGLTEAFF. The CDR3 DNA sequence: TGTGCCAGCAGTGAAGCGGATCGAGGGATTGGACTCACTGAAGCTTTCTTT.

CDR3 nucleotide sequence: TGTGCCAGCAGCCGGGTGTTTGAGGGTGCGAAGCATTTT. Amino acids: CASSRVFEGAKHF. The chain links TRBV5-8 to TRBJ1-5, with unresolved D. Germline CDR1 reads SGHTS; CDR2 reads YDEGEE. The CDR3 runs 13 residues. V was clipped by 4 bases and J by 14 bases, with 19 bases between them.

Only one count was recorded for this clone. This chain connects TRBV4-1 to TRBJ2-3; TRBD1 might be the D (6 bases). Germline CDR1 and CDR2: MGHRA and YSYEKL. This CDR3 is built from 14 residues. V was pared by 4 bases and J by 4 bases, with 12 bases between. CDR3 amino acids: CASSLGQTADTQYF. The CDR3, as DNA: TGCGCCAGCAGCCTCGGACAGACGGCAGATACGCAGTATTTT.

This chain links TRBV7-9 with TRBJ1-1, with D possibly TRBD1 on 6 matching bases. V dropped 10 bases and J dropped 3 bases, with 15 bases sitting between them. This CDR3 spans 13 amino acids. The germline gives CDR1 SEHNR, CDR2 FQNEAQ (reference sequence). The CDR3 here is CATRTVQYTEAFF. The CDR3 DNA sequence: TGTGCCACCCGGACAGTCCAGTACACTGAAGCTTTCTTT.

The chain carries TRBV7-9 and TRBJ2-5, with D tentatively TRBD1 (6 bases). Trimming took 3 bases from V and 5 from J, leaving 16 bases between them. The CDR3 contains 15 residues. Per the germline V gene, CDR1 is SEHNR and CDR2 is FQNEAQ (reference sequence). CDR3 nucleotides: TGTGCCAGCAGCTTTCGGGCCCCCCAGGGGGAGACCCAGTACTTC. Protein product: CASSFRAPQGETQYF.

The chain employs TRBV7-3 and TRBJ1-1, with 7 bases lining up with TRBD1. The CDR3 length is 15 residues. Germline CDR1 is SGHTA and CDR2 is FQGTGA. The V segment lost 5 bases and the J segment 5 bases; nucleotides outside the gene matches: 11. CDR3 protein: CASSPLAGGGTEAFF. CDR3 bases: TGTGCCAGCAGCCCCCTGGCAGGGGGTGGGACTGAAGCTTTCTTT. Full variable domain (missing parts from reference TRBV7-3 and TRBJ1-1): GAGVSQTPSNKVTEKGKYVELRCDPISGHTALYWYRQSLGQGPEFLIYFQGTGAADDSGLPNDRFFAVRPEGSVSTLKIQRTERGDSAVYLCASSPLAGGGTEAFFGQGTRLTVV.

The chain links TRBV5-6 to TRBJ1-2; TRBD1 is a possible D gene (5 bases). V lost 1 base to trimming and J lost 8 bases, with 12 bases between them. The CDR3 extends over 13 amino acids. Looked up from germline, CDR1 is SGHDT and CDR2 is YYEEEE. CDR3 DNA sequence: TGTGCCAGCAGCTTGAGGGGCCGCCGGGGCTACACCTTC. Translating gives CASSLRGRRGYTF.

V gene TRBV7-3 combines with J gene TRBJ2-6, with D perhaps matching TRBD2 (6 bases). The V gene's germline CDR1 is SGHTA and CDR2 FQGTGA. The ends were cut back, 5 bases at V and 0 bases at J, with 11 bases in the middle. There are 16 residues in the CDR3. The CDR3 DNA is TGTGCCAGCAGCAGGGGACTGCTCTCTGGGGCCAACGTCCTGACTTTC. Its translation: CASSRGLLSGANVLTF.

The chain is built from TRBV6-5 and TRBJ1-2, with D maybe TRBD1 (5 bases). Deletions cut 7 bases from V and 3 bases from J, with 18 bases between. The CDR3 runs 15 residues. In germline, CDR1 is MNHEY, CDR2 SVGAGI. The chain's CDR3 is CASTWQGGGDYGYTF. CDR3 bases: TGTGCCAGCACCTGGCAGGGAGGCGGTGACTATGGCTACACCTTC.

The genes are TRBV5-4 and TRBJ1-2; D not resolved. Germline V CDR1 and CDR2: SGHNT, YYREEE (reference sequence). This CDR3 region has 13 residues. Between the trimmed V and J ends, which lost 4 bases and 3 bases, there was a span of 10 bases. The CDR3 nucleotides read TGTGCCAGCAGCCCAGATAACGACTATGGCTACACCTTC. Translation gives CASSPDNDYGYTF.

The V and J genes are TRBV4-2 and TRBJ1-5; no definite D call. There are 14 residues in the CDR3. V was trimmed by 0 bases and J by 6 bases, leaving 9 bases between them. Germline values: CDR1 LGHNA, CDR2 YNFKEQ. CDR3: CASSQDAVGQPQHF. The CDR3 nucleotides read TGTGCCAGCAGCCAAGATGCCGTCGGTCAGCCCCAGCATTTT.

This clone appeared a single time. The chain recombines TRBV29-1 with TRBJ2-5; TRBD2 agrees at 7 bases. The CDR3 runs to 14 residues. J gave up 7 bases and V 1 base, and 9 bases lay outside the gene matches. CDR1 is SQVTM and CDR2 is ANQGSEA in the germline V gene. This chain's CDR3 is CSVEAGRGLVTQYF. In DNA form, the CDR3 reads TGCAGCGTTGAAGCAGGGAGGGGTTTGGTGACCCAGTACTTC.

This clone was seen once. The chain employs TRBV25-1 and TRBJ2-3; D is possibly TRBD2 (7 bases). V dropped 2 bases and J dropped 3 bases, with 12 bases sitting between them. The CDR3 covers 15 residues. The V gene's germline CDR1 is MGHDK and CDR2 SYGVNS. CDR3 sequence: CASSEGGASTDTQYF. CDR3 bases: TGTGCCAGCAGTGAAGGGGGGGCCAGTACAGATACGCAGTATTTT.

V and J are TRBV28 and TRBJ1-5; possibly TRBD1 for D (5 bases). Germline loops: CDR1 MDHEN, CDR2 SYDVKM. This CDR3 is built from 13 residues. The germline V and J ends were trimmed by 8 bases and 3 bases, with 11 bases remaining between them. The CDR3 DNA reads TGTGCCAGCTTTACACAGGTCAATCAGCCCCAGCATTTT. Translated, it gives CASFTQVNQPQHF. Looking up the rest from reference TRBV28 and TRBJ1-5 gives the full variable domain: DVKVTQSSRYLVKRTGEKVFLECVQDMDHENMFWYRQDPGLGLRLIYFSYDVKMKEKGDIPEGYSVSREKKERFSLILESASTNQTSMYLCASFTQVNQPQHFGDGTRLSIL.

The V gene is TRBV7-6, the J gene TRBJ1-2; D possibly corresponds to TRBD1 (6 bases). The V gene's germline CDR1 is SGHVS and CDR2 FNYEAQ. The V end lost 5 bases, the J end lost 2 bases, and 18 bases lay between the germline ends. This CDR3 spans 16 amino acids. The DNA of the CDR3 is TGTGCCAGCAGCCGTCACCCACAGGGTCCGAACTATGGCTACACCTTC. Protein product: CASSRHPQGPNYGYTF.

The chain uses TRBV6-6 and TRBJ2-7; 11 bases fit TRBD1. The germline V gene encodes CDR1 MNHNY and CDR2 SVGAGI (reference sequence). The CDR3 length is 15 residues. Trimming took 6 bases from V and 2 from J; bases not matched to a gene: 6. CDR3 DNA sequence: TGTGCCAGCAGCCGTGGGACAGGGGGGCCCTACGAGCAGTACTTC. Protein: CASSRGTGGPYEQYF.

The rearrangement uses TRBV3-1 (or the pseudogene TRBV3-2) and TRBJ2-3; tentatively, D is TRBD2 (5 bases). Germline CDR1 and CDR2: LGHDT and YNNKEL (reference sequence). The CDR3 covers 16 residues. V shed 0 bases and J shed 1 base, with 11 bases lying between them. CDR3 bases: TGTGCCAGCAGCCAAGACGGCGGGTTAGGCACAGATACGCAGTATTTT. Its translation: CASSQDGGLGTDTQYF.

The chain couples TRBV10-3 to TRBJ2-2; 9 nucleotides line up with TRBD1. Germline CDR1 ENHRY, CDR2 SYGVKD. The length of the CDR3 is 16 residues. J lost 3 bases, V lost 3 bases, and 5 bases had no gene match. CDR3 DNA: TGTGCCATCAGTGACCCGACAGGGGGGGACACCGGGGAGCTGTTTTTT. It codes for CAISDPTGGDTGELFF.

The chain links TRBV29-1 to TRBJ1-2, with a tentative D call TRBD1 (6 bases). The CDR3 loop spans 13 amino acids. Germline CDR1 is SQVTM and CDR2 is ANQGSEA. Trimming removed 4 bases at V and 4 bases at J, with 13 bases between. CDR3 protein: CSVVGDTAYGYTF. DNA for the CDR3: TGCAGCGTTGTTGGGGACACCGCCTATGGCTACACCTTC.